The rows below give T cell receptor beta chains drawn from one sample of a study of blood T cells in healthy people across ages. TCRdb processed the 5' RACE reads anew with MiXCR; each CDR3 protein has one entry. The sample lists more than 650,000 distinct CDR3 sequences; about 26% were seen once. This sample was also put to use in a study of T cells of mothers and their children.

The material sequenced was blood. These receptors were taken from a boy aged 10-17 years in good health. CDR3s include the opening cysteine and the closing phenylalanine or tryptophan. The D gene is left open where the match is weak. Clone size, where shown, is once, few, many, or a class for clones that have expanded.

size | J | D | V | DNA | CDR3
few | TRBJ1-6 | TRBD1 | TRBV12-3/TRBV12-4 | TGTGCCAGCACCGGGACAGGGTATTCACCCCTCCACTTT | CASTGTGYSPLHF
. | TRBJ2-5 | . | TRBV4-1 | TGCGCCAGCAGCCAAGCCCAGCGGGAAGAGACCCAGTACTTC | CASSQAQREETQYF
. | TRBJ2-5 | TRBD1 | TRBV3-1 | TGTGCCAGCAGCCAACTTTCAGGGGGCTCCCAAAAGACCCAGTACTTC | CASSQLSGGSQKTQYF
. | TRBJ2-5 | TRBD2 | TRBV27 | TGTGCCAGCAGTTTACTAGCGGGGGGTCAGTACCAAGAGACCCAGTACTTC | CASSLLAGGQYQETQYF
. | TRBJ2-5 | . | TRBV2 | TGTGCCAGCAGTGAAGCTTCGGGCTGGGAGACCCAGTACTTC | CASSEASGWETQYF
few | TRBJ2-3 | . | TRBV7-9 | TGTGCCAGCAGCTCCGCAGGGAGAGCAACAGATACGCAGTATTTT | CASSSAGRATDTQYF
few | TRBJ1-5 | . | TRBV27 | TGTGCCAGCAGCCGGACAGCCGATCAGCCCCAGCATTTT | CASSRTADQPQHF
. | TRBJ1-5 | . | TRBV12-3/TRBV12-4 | TGTGCCAGCAGTTCCCAGGGCTTTCAGCCCCAGCATTTT | CASSSQGFQPQHF
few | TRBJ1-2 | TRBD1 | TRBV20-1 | TGCAGTGCTAGAGACAGGACAGGGGGCGAGCGGGATGGCTACACCTTC | CSARDRTGGERDGYTF
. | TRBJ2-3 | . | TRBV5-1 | TGCGCCAGCGCCCGACAGAGTAGCACAGATACGCAGTATTTT | CASARQSSTDTQYF
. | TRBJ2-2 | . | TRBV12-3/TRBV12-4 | TGTGCCAGCACCCAGTCCCAGGGAACCACCGGGGAGCTGTTTTTT | CASTQSQGTTGELFF
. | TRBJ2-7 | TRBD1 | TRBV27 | TGTACCAGTCGAGGGACAGGGGTTTACGAGCAGTACTTC | CTSRGTGVYEQYF
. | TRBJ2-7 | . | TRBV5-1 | TGCGCCAGCAGCTTGGTTACGGGGAGGTTACACGAGCAGTACTTC | CASSLVTGRLHEQYF
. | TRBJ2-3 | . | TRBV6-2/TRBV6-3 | TGTGCCAGCAGTTACGGAATGGCGGGTAGCACAGATACGCAGTATTTT | CASSYGMAGSTDTQYF
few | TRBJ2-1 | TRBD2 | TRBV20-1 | TGCAGTGCTAGGATTACTAGCGGGGGGGCCTACAATGAGCAGTTCTTC | CSARITSGGAYNEQFF
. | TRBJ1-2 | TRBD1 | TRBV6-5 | TGTGCCAGCAGTTACTCGAAGGACAGGGGCTGGGGCTACACCTTC | CASSYSKDRGWGYTF
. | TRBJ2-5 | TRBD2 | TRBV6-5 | TGTGCCAGCAGTTACTCAGGTCGCGCGGGGGGGACAAAAGAGACCCAGTACTTC | CASSYSGRAGGTKETQYF
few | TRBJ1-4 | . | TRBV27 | TGTGCCAGCGGTCGAACCGTGCGGGCCGCTAATGAAAAACTGTTTTTT | CASGRTVRAANEKLFF
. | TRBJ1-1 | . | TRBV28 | TGTGCCAGCAGTTTAATGGCGGCAGGACAAGCTTTCTTT | CASSLMAAGQAFF
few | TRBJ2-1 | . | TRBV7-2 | TGTGCCAGCAGCTCAATCCTCTCCAGGAGCTCCTACAATGAGCAGTTCTTC | CASSSILSRSSYNEQFF
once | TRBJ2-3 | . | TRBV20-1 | TGCAGTGCTAGACCCGGGGCGGCCAGCACAGATACGCAGTATTTT | CSARPGAASTDTQYF
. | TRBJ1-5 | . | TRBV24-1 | TGTGCCACCAGTGAACATGGCAATCAGCCCCAGCATTTT | CATSEHGNQPQHF
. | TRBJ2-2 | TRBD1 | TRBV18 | TGTGCCAGCTCACCCGGGACAGACATCACCGGGGAGCTGTTTTTT | CASSPGTDITGELFF
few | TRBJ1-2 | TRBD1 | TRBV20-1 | TGCAGTGCTAGTGAGGGGCAGGGGGCCAACTATGGCTACACCTTC | CSASEGQGANYGYTF
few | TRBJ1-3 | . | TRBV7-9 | TGTGCCAGCGATGGCTCTGGAAACACCATATATTTT | CASDGSGNTIYF
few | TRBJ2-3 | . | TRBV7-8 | TGTGCCAGCAGCCCTATCGCAGGGGCCAGGTCCCCAGATACGCAGTATTTT | CASSPIAGARSPDTQYF
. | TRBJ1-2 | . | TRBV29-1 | TGCAGCGCAAGGCCCCCGGGGCCGGACGGCTACACCTTC | CSARPPGPDGYTF
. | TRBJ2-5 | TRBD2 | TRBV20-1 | TGCAGTGCTAGACTCCTAGCGGGGTCTTGGACCCAGTACTTC | CSARLLAGSWTQYF
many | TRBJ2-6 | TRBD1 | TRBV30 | TGTGCCTGGAGGGGAATCGGGACAGGGGGCGATGGGGCCAACGTCCTGACTTTC | CAWRGIGTGGDGANVLTF
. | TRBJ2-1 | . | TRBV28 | TGTGCCAGCAGTTCGTACGGACCAGACGATGAGCAGTTCTTC | CASSSYGPDDEQFF